These 2 T cell receptor beta chains were all obtained from the same sample, sequenced in a study of cytomegalovirus exposure and HLA in healthy donors. Primers: 60 Vbeta forward and 13 Jbeta reverse. Using immunoSEQ multiplex PCR, the repertoire was profiled, and TCRdb retains in-frame clones only, with some absent. There are about 160,000 clones in the sample; 60% to 80% occur only once, and around 1.5% lies in the top ten. The source material was PBMCs. The receptors shown here come from a woman in her thirties in good health and CMV-seronegative.

This clone showed up just once. V is TRBV12-5 and J is TRBJ1-3; D gene ambiguous. The CDR3 has 14 amino acids. Deletions cut 7 bases from V and 2 bases from J, with 12 bases between. Per germline, CDR1 LGHNT and CDR2 FRNRAP. In DNA form, the CDR3 reads TGTGCTAGTGCCTCTTCGGGTGCTGGAAACACCATATATTTT. It yields the protein CASASSGAGNTIYF.

A remark on this clone: Other DNA sequences in this sample translate to the same CDR3. The chain couples TRBV9 to TRBJ1-5, with D unclear. V lost 0 bases, J lost 1 base, and 5 bases lay in between. Germline CDR1 reads SGDLS; CDR2 reads YYNGEE. The CDR3 covers 14 residues. The CDR3: CASSVGGSNQPQHF. In nucleotides, the CDR3 is TGTGCCAGCAGCGTAGGTGGCAGCAATCAGCCCCAGCATTTT. The complete variable domain, with remaining parts taken from reference TRBV9 and TRBJ1-5, reads DSGVTQTPKHLITATGQRVTLRCSPRSGDLSVYWYQQSLDQGLQFLIQYYNGEERAKGNILERFSAQQFPDLHSELNLSSLELGDSALYFCASSVGGSNQPQHFGDGTRLSIL.